This T cell receptor (beta chain) emerged from a study of tumor-infiltrating lymphocytes in primary liver carcinoma. The wider study: In every tissue type, samples returned a similar yield of roughly 3.65 to 8 million productive TCRbeta reads. Study results and caveats: Relative to blood, tumors carried a significantly larger fraction of the repertoire in their top 250 clones (p = 0.039).

Concerning this clonotype: Its matching antigen is unknown.

CDR1 and CDR2 from the germline V gene are MNHNS and SASEGT. This CDR3 has 14 amino acids. Co-extracting RNA and DNA was done with roughly 17-32 mg of unsorted bulk tissue as input. The patients, who had chronic HBV infection, were treatment-naive (untreated). The study sampled five separate regions from each tumor. The input was 450 to 500 ng total RNA; TCR beta cDNA was made from it with a constant-region primer. A slightly modified ARM-PCR protocol with three nested multiplex PCR rounds produced these TCR beta libraries. A C-beta reverse primer was combined with TRBV1-TRBV30 forward primers in the first two PCR rounds, and each round had approximately 10 cycles. TCRdb redid the calling of the multiplex PCR reads with MiXCR, one entry per CDR3 protein. The table lists tens of thousands of distinct CDR3 sequences, about three quarters of them singletons.

The receptor's source is a man in his forties with primary liver carcinoma and hepatitis B virus infection. This chain links TRBV6-1 with TRBJ1-5, with a tentative D call TRBD1 (6 bases). Sequencing input: liver tumor tissue from sampling region 2. This sample's subset: tumor region T2, inferior pole. CDR3 sequence reads: CVSSEGGNDQPQHF. The CDR3 DNA sequence: TGTGTCAGTAGTGAAGGGGGAAATGATCAGCCCCAGCATTTT.